This T cell receptor (beta chain) is from a study of identifying expanded T cells in peripheral blood. Findings and caveats of the study: Technical replicates showed 0.9 to 1.5 changed clones; roughly two weeks 15 to 20; four weeks 19. Two-week clone count variance significantly increased as total template count grew.

About this clone itself: What it binds is unknown.

The CDR3 totals 17 residues. The germline gives CDR1 SGHAT, CDR2 FQNNGV. The ends were cut back, 2 bases at V and 4 bases at J, with 21 bases in the middle. Repertoires were generated with immunoSEQ multiplex PCR, while TCRdb's copy carries only in-frame clones and drops some. Here the sample spans about 130,000 clones, 75% to 90% being singletons. Healthy donors had no documented immune events, such as infections, while sampled. The rearrangement joins TRBV11-2 to TRBJ2-7; TRBD1 is a possible D gene (6 bases). The source is a person aged 18 to 70 in good health. Source material: blood. The CDR3 spells CASSLRGLGDKPYEQYF. CDR3 DNA sequence: TGTGCCAGCAGCTTAAGGGGTCTCGGGGACAAACCGTACGAGCAGTACTTC.